These 32 T cell receptor beta chains were all obtained from the same sample, sequenced in a study of beta chain features in type 1 diabetes. Reverse transcription of all isolated RNA meant that expressed TCRB transcripts were sequenced. The assay was immunoSEQ multiplex PCR, and TCRdb's table has in-frame clones only and misses some. The repertoire consists of over 700,000 clones, with 17% occurring once and the leading ten covering 0.02% to 0.03%. The material sequenced was naive CD4+ T cells from blood. The source is a woman between 18 and 29 years old in good health.

The chain couples TRBV6-1 to TRBJ2-5, with D hard to call. Trimming cost V 6 bases and J 5 bases, with 13 bases left between them. Germline V gene lookup returns CDR1 MNHNS and CDR2 SASEGT. This CDR3 is built from 13 residues. The CDR3 region is CASSFKSGETQYF. DNA for the CDR3: TGTGCCAGCAGCTTCAAGTCTGGGGAGACCCAGTACTTC.

This clone was detected only a few times. The rearrangement links TRBV2 to TRBJ1-3; D is undetermined. Trimming left V 6 bases short and J 0 bases short, with 9 bases between. Germline loops: CDR1 SNHLY, CDR2 FYNNEI. The CDR3 covers 14 residues. The CDR3 bases are TGTGCCAGCAGCTACACAGACTCTGGAAACACCATATATTTT. This codes for CASSYTDSGNTIYF.

This clone appeared a few times. This rearrangement joins TRBV11-2 to TRBJ2-3; 9 bases fit TRBD2. CDR3 length equals 13 residues. Germline loops: CDR1 SGHAT, CDR2 FQNNGV. V lost 1 base to trimming and J lost 12 bases; unmatched junction nucleotides: 5. CDR3 nucleotide sequence: TGTGCCAGCAGCTTAGCTGGGACTAGCTCCCAGTATTTT. This encodes CASSLAGTSSQYF.

This chain joins TRBV1 and TRBJ2-6; the listed D gene, TRBD1, was not tested against the DNA. TRBV1 is noted as a pseudogene. The CDR3 runs 18 residues. In DNA, the CDR3 is TGCACCAGCAGTCTGTTATGTTTTGCACAAAGTCGGGCCAACGTCCTGACTTTC. The encoded protein is CTSSLLCFAQSRANVLTF.

In this sample, this clone turned up a few times. The J gene is TRBJ2-4, the V gene TRBV18; D ambiguous. The CDR3 runs to 18 residues. The V and J ends lost 3 bases and 0 bases respectively, with 18 bases between them. Germline-derived CDR1 and CDR2 are KGHSH and LQKENI. The CDR3 sequence is CASSPQQRVRLAKNIQYF. DNA of the CDR3: TGTGCCAGCTCACCTCAACAAAGGGTCCGGCTAGCCAAAAACATTCAGTACTTC.

This clone has a handful of counts. At one end the junction does not follow the germline gene, possibly because of a read error. The genes are TRBV2 and TRBJ2-7, with 11 positions matching TRBD2. CDR1 SNHLY and CDR2 FYNNEI come from the germline V gene. The CDR3 consists of 12 residues. CDR3 in DNA: TGTGCCAGCAGTCTGACCGGGACTAGCGGTAGCTTC. This encodes CASSLTGTSGSF.

Only a few counts were recorded for this clone. The rearrangement links TRBV28 to TRBJ2-3; 10 nucleotides agree with TRBD2. This CDR3 comprises 18 residues. Germline V gene sequence: CDR1 MDHEN, CDR2 SYDVKM. V shed 6 bases and J 5 bases; nucleotides not matched to a gene: 17. The CDR3 coding sequence is TGTGCCAGCAGCTCCTTTGGGGCTAGCGGGAGAAATCGAGATACGCAGTATTTT. Its translation: CASSSFGASGRNRDTQYF.

V and J are TRBV15 and TRBJ2-1, with 14 positions matching TRBD2. This CDR3 is built from 19 residues. Per the germline V gene, CDR1 is LNHNV and CDR2 is YYDKDF (reference sequence). Trimming cost V 1 base and J 7 bases; bases outside gene matches: 12. CDR3 amino acids: CATSRARTSGRRMHNEQFF. As DNA, the CDR3 is TGTGCCACCAGCAGAGCCCGGACTAGCGGGAGGCGTATGCATAATGAGCAGTTCTTC.

The sample holds a few counts of this clone. The genes are TRBV4-1 and TRBJ2-7; D could derive from TRBD1 or TRBD2 (7 bases each). CDR1 and CDR2 (germline): MGHRA, YSYEKL. This CDR3 region has 16 residues. Trimming left V 5 bases short and J 3 bases short, with 20 bases between. The CDR3 region is CASSLEGAGANYEQYF. In DNA form, the CDR3 reads TGCGCCAGCAGCTTAGAGGGGGCGGGGGCTAACTACGAGCAGTACTTC.

The V gene is TRBV9, the J gene TRBJ2-5, with D perhaps TRBD2 (7 bases). Germline V gene sequence: CDR1 SGDLS, CDR2 YYNGEE. The CDR3 consists of 15 residues. The V end was cut by 0 bases, the J end by 0 bases, with 9 bases between. CDR3 coding DNA: TGTGCCAGCAGCGTAGCGGGGGGCTACCAAGAGACCCAGTACTTC. Its protein is CASSVAGGYQETQYF.

The V call is TRBV5-6, the J call TRBJ2-2; the D is unclear. The CDR3 covers 16 residues. Germline V lookup: CDR1 SGHDT, CDR2 YYEEEE. Trimming removed 1 base from V and 7 bases from J, with 17 bases in between. The CDR3 protein is CASSLLARPKGGELFF. CDR3 in DNA: TGTGCCAGCAGCTTGTTGGCTCGCCCGAAAGGCGGGGAGCTGTTTTTT.

The V call is TRBV6-1, the J call TRBJ2-5; TRBD2 matches 7 bases. Unmatched junction bases numbered 9, after V lost 7 bases and J lost 4 bases. The CDR3 is made up of 14 amino acids. The germline V gene has CDR1 MNHNS and CDR2 SASEGT. CDR3 residues: CASTAGVRRETQYF. The CDR3 DNA sequence: TGTGCCAGCACGGCGGGAGTTCGAAGAGAGACCCAGTACTTC.

This clone was detected a few times. This rearrangement joins TRBV9 to TRBJ2-5; D perhaps matches TRBD2 (6 bases). The germline V gene encodes CDR1 SGDLS and CDR2 YYNGEE. Deletions cut 0 bases from V and 5 bases from J, with 17 bases between. This CDR3 is built from 16 residues. The CDR3 sequence is CASSVGALAFEETQYF. The CDR3 bases are TGTGCCAGCAGCGTAGGAGCACTAGCCTTTGAGGAGACCCAGTACTTC. Drawing the rest from reference TRBV9 and TRBJ2-5, the complete variable domain is DSGVTQTPKHLITATGQRVTLRCSPRSGDLSVYWYQQSLDQGLQFLIQYYNGEERAKGNILERFSAQQFPDLHSELNLSSLELGDSALYFCASSVGALAFEETQYFGPGTRLLVL.

This clone was detected a few times. The V call is TRBV7-9, the J call TRBJ2-1, with 9 bases identical to TRBD1. The CDR3 covers 13 residues. Germline CDR1 reads SEHNR; CDR2 reads FQNEAQ (reference sequence). V gave up 4 bases and J gave up 12 bases; unmatched junction bases: 7. CDR3 sequence (DNA): TGTGCCAGCAGCTCTCAGGGACAGGGTGGGCAGTTCTTC. It yields the protein CASSSQGQGGQFF.

The CDR3 DNA reads as TGTGCCAGCAGCGTAGCACGTCAAGAAGGAGATACGCAGTATTTT. Amino acids: CASSVARQEGDTQYF. The rearrangement uses TRBV9 and TRBJ2-3; no definite D call. CDR3 length equals 15 residues. Trimming stripped 0 bases from V and 5 bases from J, with 13 bases between. Germline CDR1 and CDR2: SGDLS and YYNGEE.

The table lists this clone with a few counts. The V gene is TRBV29-1, the J gene TRBJ2-1; D is tentatively TRBD1 or TRBD2 (5 bases each). Germline V gene lookup returns CDR1 SQVTM and CDR2 ANQGSEA. The V gene lost 1 base and the J gene lost 5 bases, with 9 bases spanning the gap. The CDR3 contains 13 residues. The CDR3 nucleotides are TGCAGCGTTGAAGGACAGAGGGACAATGAGCAGTTCTTC. This codes for CSVEGQRDNEQFF.

As DNA, the CDR3 is TGTGCCAGCTCACTAAGGTGGGGCACAGATACGCAGTATTTT. The encoded protein is CASSLRWGTDTQYF. The gene calls are TRBV18 and TRBJ2-3; D gene ambiguous. The CDR3 extends over 14 amino acids. The germline V gene has CDR1 KGHSH and CDR2 LQKENI. The ends were cut back, 4 bases at V and 1 base at J, with 9 bases in the middle. The entire variable domain, with the rest obtained from reference TRBV18 and TRBJ2-3, is as follows: NAGVMQNPRHLVRRRGQEARLRCSPMKGHSHVYWYRQLPEEGLKFMVYLQKENIIDESGMPKERFSAEFPKEGPSILRIQQVVRGDSAAYFCASSLRWGTDTQYFGPGTRLTVL.

This clone has a handful of counts. The chain links TRBV7-2 to TRBJ2-1, with D perhaps matching TRBD2 (6 bases). The V gene's germline CDR1 is SGHTA and CDR2 FQGNSA. V lost 7 bases, J lost 4 bases, and 20 bases lay in between. This CDR3 region has 16 residues. The CDR3 is CASKSTGAISYNEQFF. DNA for the CDR3: TGTGCCAGCAAATCCACGGGAGCGATCTCATACAATGAGCAGTTCTTC.

This clone has only a few counts. The V and J genes are TRBV7-9 and TRBJ2-1; D possibly uses TRBD1 or TRBD2 (5 bases each). The CDR3 sequence is 15 residues long. V was shortened by 1 base and J by 0 bases, with 7 bases between the two germline ends. Germline values: CDR1 SEHNR, CDR2 FQNEAQ (reference sequence). CDR3 loop: CASSLGGTSYNEQFF. The CDR3 DNA is TGTGCCAGCAGCTTAGGGGGGACCTCCTACAATGAGCAGTTCTTC.

The CDR3 nucleotides are TGCGCCAGCAGCCACACCGGGACAGGGAACTCCTACAATGAGCAGTTCTTC. It codes for CASSHTGTGNSYNEQFF. V gene TRBV4-3 combines with J gene TRBJ2-1; TRBD1 matches 9 bases. CDR1 and CDR2 (germline): LGHNA, YSLEER. The ends lost 3 bases at V and 0 bases at J; junction bases unmatched: 6. This CDR3 comprises 17 residues.

V usage is TRBV18 and J usage is TRBJ1-5; 9 nucleotides line up with TRBD1. The CDR3 runs to 15 residues. V gave up 5 bases and J gave up 7 bases; unmatched junction bases: 9. Germline V gene lookup returns CDR1 KGHSH and CDR2 LQKENI. In DNA form, the CDR3 reads TGTGCCAGCTCAGATGGGACAGGGCTACGACAGCCCCAGCATTTT. Its translation: CASSDGTGLRQPQHF.

The V and J genes are TRBV5-1 and TRBJ2-7, with 12 bases fitting TRBD2. The CDR3 is 17 amino acids. Germline V gene data show CDR1 as SGHRS and CDR2 as YFSETQ. V lost 2 bases, J lost 0 bases, and 6 bases stayed unmatched. As DNA, the CDR3 is TGCGCCAGCAGCTTTGGGACTAGCGGGCGTGCCTCCTACGAGCAGTACTTC. Its translation is CASSFGTSGRASYEQYF.

Written as DNA, the CDR3 is TGTGCCAGTAGCCACGGCGGACATCTTTCCTACACCTTC. This gives the protein CASSHGGHLSYTF. V usage is TRBV19 and J usage is TRBJ1-2; D may be TRBD1 (5 bases). Germline V lookup: CDR1 LNHDA, CDR2 SQIVND (reference sequence). CDR3 length: 13 residues. The V and J ends lost 6 bases and 10 bases respectively, with 18 bases between them.

The chain recombines TRBV7-8 with TRBJ1-5; D unresolved. CDR3 length: 13 residues. The germline gives CDR1 SGHVS, CDR2 FQNEAQ. Trimming stripped 4 bases from V and 6 bases from J, with 10 bases between. The CDR3 is CASSYQFGQPQHF. The CDR3 nucleotides are TGTGCCAGCAGCTACCAGTTCGGTCAGCCCCAGCATTTT.

This sequence joins TRBV6-1 and TRBJ1-5; D unclear. The CDR3 consists of 13 residues. V was cut by 4 bases and J by 2 bases, with 6 bases left in between. Germline values: CDR1 MNHNS, CDR2 SASEGT. CDR3 region: CASSVTGNQPQHF. In DNA, the CDR3 is TGTGCCAGCAGTGTAACAGGCAATCAGCCCCAGCATTTT.

There are a few counts of this clone. The chain couples TRBV6-1 to TRBJ1-5, with TRBD1 identical over 7 bases. The CDR3 has 17 residues. Trimming at V came to 4 bases and at J to 0 bases, leaving 9 bases not matched to a gene. Germline-derived CDR1 and CDR2 are MNHNS and SASEGT. The CDR3 loop reads CASSAAQGRYSNQPQHF. The CDR3 DNA reads TGTGCCAGCAGTGCGGCACAGGGGCGCTATAGCAATCAGCCCCAGCATTTT.

The sample holds a few counts of this clone. The chain combines TRBV28 with TRBJ1-2; a possible D gene is TRBD1 (6 bases). Germline V gene lookup returns CDR1 MDHEN and CDR2 SYDVKM. This CDR3 has 12 amino acids. Deletions cut 5 bases from V and 8 bases from J, with 12 bases between. The CDR3 coding sequence is TGTGCCAGCAGTCTTGGGGGCACCGGCTACACCTTC. Protein product: CASSLGGTGYTF.

Details on this clone: This clone may be a read error of a much larger clone one base away. The rearrangement uses TRBV6-6 and TRBJ1-1; maybe TRBD1 (6 bases). V was clipped by 5 bases and J by 1 base, with 8 bases between them. CDR1 and CDR2 from the germline V gene are MNHNY and SVGAGI (reference sequence). The CDR3 consists of 13 residues. CDR3 in amino acids: CASSPQGNTEAFF. Written as DNA, the CDR3 is TGTGCCAGCAGTCCACAGGGGAACACTGAAGCTTTCTTT.

A word on this clone: Other DNA sequences from this sample encode an identical CDR3 as well. V and J are TRBV7-9 and TRBJ2-3; no definite D call. In germline, CDR1 is SEHNR, CDR2 FQNEAQ (reference sequence). This CDR3 has 13 residues. V dropped 0 bases and J dropped 0 bases, with 1 base sitting between them. CDR3 nucleotide sequence: TGTGCCAGCAGCTTAGCAAGCACAGATACGCAGTATTTT. This encodes CASSLASTDTQYF.

The rearrangement uses TRBV5-1 and TRBJ1-1, with D perhaps TRBD1 (6 bases). The germline CDR1 and CDR2 sequences are SGHRS and YFSETQ. The V and J ends lost 4 bases and 3 bases respectively, with 10 bases between them. CDR3 length: 13 amino acids. The CDR3, as DNA: TGCGCCAGCAGCGCCGACAGGTACACTGAAGCTTTCTTT. This gives the protein CASSADRYTEAFF.

The J gene is TRBJ2-5, the V gene TRBV6-5, with 9 nucleotides matching TRBD1. The germline V gene encodes CDR1 MNHEY and CDR2 SVGAGI. This CDR3 is built from 13 residues. With V trimmed by 6 bases and J by 5 bases, 4 bases remained unmatched. The CDR3 here is CASRQGARETQYF. DNA for the CDR3: TGTGCCAGCAGACAGGGGGCCCGGGAGACCCAGTACTTC.

A few counts support this clone. V usage is TRBV6-6 and J usage is TRBJ1-5, with D possibly TRBD1 on 5 matching bases. Trimming took off 6 bases at V and 5 bases at J, with 14 bases between the two ends. Germline V gene sequence: CDR1 MNHNY, CDR2 SVGAGI (reference sequence). The CDR3 has 14 amino acids. The CDR3 loop is CASSPRGRDQPQHF. CDR3 bases: TGTGCCAGCAGCCCTCGGGGGAGGGATCAGCCCCAGCATTTT.